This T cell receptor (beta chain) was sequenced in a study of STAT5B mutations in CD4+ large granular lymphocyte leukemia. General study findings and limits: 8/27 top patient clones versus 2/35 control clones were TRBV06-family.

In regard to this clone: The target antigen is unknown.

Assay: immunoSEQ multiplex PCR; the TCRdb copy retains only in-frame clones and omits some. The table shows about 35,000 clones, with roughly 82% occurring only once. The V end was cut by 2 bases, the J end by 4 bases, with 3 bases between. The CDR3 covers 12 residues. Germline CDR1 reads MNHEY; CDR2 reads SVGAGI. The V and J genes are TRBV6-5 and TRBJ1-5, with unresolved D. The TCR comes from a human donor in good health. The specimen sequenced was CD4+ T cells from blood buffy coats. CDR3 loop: CASSYDNQPQHF. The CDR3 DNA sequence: TGTGCCAGCAGTTACGATAATCAGCCCCAGCATTTT.